The rows below give T cell receptor beta chains drawn from one sample of a study of shared clonotypes between healthy human individuals. TCRdb's copy holds only in-frame clones and misses some; the assay was immunoSEQ multiplex PCR. The data contain about 2 million clones, 85% to 95% of them singletons. What was sequenced was naive CD4+ T cells sorted from blood. These receptors originate from a man younger than 35 in good health. CDR3s include the opening cysteine and the closing phenylalanine or tryptophan. The D gene is left open where the match is weak. The listing skips clone size in some rows; elsewhere it reads once, few, many or a size class.

TGTGCCAGCAGAGGAGGGGCCTTTCGAACAGATACGCAGTATTTT | CASRGGAFRTDTQYF | . | TRBJ2-3 | TRBV28 | . | 15
TGTGCCTGCCGGGGCACCTCCTACGAGCAGTACTTC | CACRGTSYEQYF | . | TRBJ2-7 | TRBV11-1 | . | 12
TGTGCCAGCAGTGAGCTCTGGGCAGGGGGCCCCTTTAGCAATCAGCCCCAGCATTTT | CASSELWAGGPFSNQPQHF | TRBD1 | TRBJ1-5 | TRBV2 | . | 19
TGTGCCAGCAGCCCTAACACAGATACGCAGTATTTT | CASSPNTDTQYF | . | TRBJ2-3 | TRBV7-3 | once | 12
TGTGCCAGCAGTTTAGCCGGGACGGCCCGCCGGGACGAGCAGTACTTC | CASSLAGTARRDEQYF | . | TRBJ2-7 | TRBV28 | . | 16
TGTGCCAGCAGCTTGTGGGCAGGGGGGGACCAAGAGACCCAGTACTTC | CASSLWAGGDQETQYF | . | TRBJ2-5 | TRBV7-6 | . | 16
TGTGCCAGCAGCTCAAGCTGGACTAGCGGGGCCAATGAGCAGTTCTTC | CASSSSWTSGANEQFF | TRBD2 | TRBJ2-1 | TRBV11-2 | . | 16
TGTGCCAGCAAGTTAGCCCCGAGCTCCTACGAGCAGTACTTC | CASKLAPSSYEQYF | . | TRBJ2-7 | TRBV2 | . | 14
TGTGCCAGTGGGAGGGGGCGGGATGGGCAGTACTTC | CASGRGRDGQYF | . | TRBJ2-7 | TRBV6-5 | once | 12
TGTGCCAGTAGCCGGACCGGGACGTCGAATAATTCACCCCTCCACTTT | CASSRTGTSNNSPLHF | . | TRBJ1-6 | TRBV19 | few | 16
TGCGCCAGCGCAACCCGGACGCCCGCTAGCACAGATACGCAGTATTTT | CASATRTPASTDTQYF | . | TRBJ2-3 | TRBV5-1 | . | 16
TGTGCCAGCAGTGAAGCAGGGGTTGGCAATCAGCCCCAGCATTTT | CASSEAGVGNQPQHF | . | TRBJ1-5 | TRBV6-1 | . | 15
TGTGCCTGGATGGGTCAGGGGTCAACTAGTAGTTATTTT | CAWMGQGSTSSYF | . | TRBJ1-3 | TRBV30 | . | 13
TGTGCCAGCAGTGTTGCGGGAGTACGGGGAGAGACCCAGTACTTC | CASSVAGVRGETQYF | TRBD2 | TRBJ2-5 | TRBV6-1 | . | 15
TGCGCCAGCAGCCAACAGGGAAACTATGGCTACACCTTC | CASSQQGNYGYTF | . | TRBJ1-2 | TRBV10-1 | . | 13
TGCGCCAGCAGCTTGAGCGGTATTAGCACCGGGGAGCTGTTTTTT | CASSLSGISTGELFF | . | TRBJ2-2 | TRBV5-1 | . | 15
TGTGCCTGGAGAACTCCGGGACAGGGGGCGTTTAACTATGGCTACACCTTC | CAWRTPGQGAFNYGYTF | TRBD1 | TRBJ1-2 | TRBV30 | . | 17
TGCGCCAGCAGCTGGGGACAGACTAAAAACATTCAGTACTTC | CASSWGQTKNIQYF | TRBD1 | TRBJ2-4 | TRBV5-1 | . | 14
TGCGCCAGCAGCTTGATGGGGAAGCCAACTAATGAAAAACTGTTTTTT | CASSLMGKPTNEKLFF | . | TRBJ1-4 | TRBV5-1 | . | 16
TGTGCCAGCTCACCCCCGGGACAGGGGCCACACAATGAGCAGTTCTTC | CASSPPGQGPHNEQFF | TRBD1 | TRBJ2-1 | TRBV18 | . | 16
TGTGCCAGCAGTGTCGGGACAGGGAACTATGGCTACACCTTC | CASSVGTGNYGYTF | TRBD1 | TRBJ1-2 | TRBV6-1 | . | 14
TGTGCCAGCAGCAAAGAGACAGGGTCATGGGAGACCCAGTACTTC | CASSKETGSWETQYF | TRBD1 | TRBJ2-5 | TRBV11-2 | many | 15
TGTGCCTGGAGTGTTCAGGGAGCCTACGAGCAGTACTTC | CAWSVQGAYEQYF | . | TRBJ2-7 | TRBV30 | . | 13
TGTGCCAGCAGCCCAGAGCTAGCGGGCATTTTAAATGAGCAGTTCTTC | CASSPELAGILNEQFF | TRBD2 | TRBJ2-1 | TRBV5-4 | . | 16
TGTGCCAGCCTTCTCGAGAGGGGGAGCACCGGGGAGCTGTTTTTT | CASLLERGSTGELFF | . | TRBJ2-2 | TRBV2 | . | 15
TGTGCCAGCAGTTACTCGAGGGGTCAGCCCCAGCATTTT | CASSYSRGQPQHF | . | TRBJ1-5 | TRBV6-5 | few | 13